The clone carrying this T cell receptor beta chain was observed a single time. The junction departs from germline at one end; a sequencing error may be responsible. These data come from a study of blood T cell repertoires in COVID-19. Study as a whole: Collection of acute and convalescent COVID-19 samples took place in the United States, Italy and Spain.

In the authors' workflow: The authors estimated nucleated cell counts from reference gene primer amplification. Profiled with immunoSEQ multiplex PCR; TCRdb holds only in-frame clones, not every one. V and J calls and clone size come straight from that table; D and trimming were deduced from the DNA. Of 35,000 to 40,000 clones in the sample, approximately 85% were seen once. The CDR3 spans 15 residues. Per germline, CDR1 SGHRS and CDR2 YFSETQ. This clonotype was sampled from a human donor in a cohort sampled during active COVID-19. The chain carries TRBV5-1 and TRBJ2-7; D unresolved. Sequenced sample: peripheral blood. The CDR3, as DNA: TGCGCCAGCAGATTGGTGGCCGTTACCTCCTACGAGCAGTACTTC. Encoded protein: CASRLVAVTSYEQYF.